These 21 T cell receptor beta chains originate from one sample sequenced in a study of Ad26.COV2.S vaccination and SARS-CoV-2 variants. Data came from immunoSEQ multiplex PCR; TCRdb stores just in-frame clones and leaves some out. The sample has about 400,000 clones, around nine tenths seen once. Treatment in this sample: some 19 received Ad26.COV2.S at low or high dose, single or two shots; 5 received placebo; per-sample allocation not given. Material that was analyzed had been drawn on day 63 after the first vaccine or placebo injection. The starting material was peripheral blood, obtained in a trial of Ad26.COV2.S vaccine versus placebo. These receptors originate from a person aged 18-65 years who received the Ad26.COV2.S COVID-19 vaccine or a placebo.

The chain combines TRBV19 with TRBJ2-1, with 9 bases lining up with TRBD2. Germline V gene sequence: CDR1 LNHDA, CDR2 SQIVND (reference sequence). With V trimmed by 4 bases and J by 2 bases, 9 bases remained unmatched. The CDR3 is 17 amino acids. The CDR3 protein is CASSTLLAGTPYNEQFF. DNA for the CDR3: TGTGCCAGTAGTACCTTGCTAGCGGGAACCCCCTACAATGAGCAGTTCTTC. Complete variable domain (other parts from reference TRBV19 and TRBJ2-1): DGGITQSPKYLFRKEGQNVTLSCEQNLNHDAMYWYRQDPGQGLRLIYYSQIVNDFQKGDIAEGYSVSREKKESFPLTVTSAQKNPTAFYLCASSTLLAGTPYNEQFFGPGTRLTVL.

The rearrangement joins TRBV5-4 to TRBJ2-7, with a tentative D call TRBD1 (6 bases). Germline-derived CDR1 and CDR2 are SGHNT and YYREEE (reference sequence). This CDR3 region has 14 residues. V lost 0 bases, J lost 4 bases, and 11 bases lay in between. CDR3 sequence reads: CASSLVSGAYEQYF. In DNA, the CDR3 is TGTGCCAGCAGCTTGGTGTCAGGGGCGTACGAGCAGTACTTC. The full variable domain, its missing parts supplied by reference TRBV5-4 and TRBJ2-7, is ETGVTQSPTHLIKTRGQQVTLRCSSQSGHNTVSWYQQALGQGPQFIFQYYREEENGRGNFPPRFSGLQFPNYSSELNVNALELDDSALYLCASSLVSGAYEQYFGPGTRLTVT.

DNA of the CDR3: TGTGCCACCAGTGAGGCGGGAGCTGCCGAGCAGTACTTC. As protein: CATSEAGAAEQYF. This sequence joins TRBV24-1 and TRBJ2-7; 7 nucleotides align to TRBD2. CDR1 and CDR2 from the germline V gene are KGHDR and SFDVKD. V lost 4 bases to trimming and J lost 6 bases; unmatched junction nucleotides: 5. CDR3 length: 13 residues.

This sequence joins TRBV3-1 (or the pseudogene TRBV3-2) and TRBJ2-5, with 8 bases lining up with TRBD2. Trimming at V came to 5 bases and at J to 5 bases, leaving 10 bases not matched to a gene. CDR3 length: 15 residues. The germline CDR1 and CDR2 sequences are LGHDT and YNNKEL (reference sequence). CDR3 protein: CASSLEREYRETQYF. The CDR3 DNA sequence: TGTGCCAGCAGCTTAGAGCGGGAGTACCGGGAGACCCAGTACTTC.

The chain uses TRBV5-4 and TRBJ2-7, with D possibly matching TRBD2 (5 bases). Per germline, CDR1 SGHNT and CDR2 YYREEE (reference sequence). Trimming took off 0 bases at V and 6 bases at J, with 7 bases between the two ends. This CDR3 region has 12 residues. CDR3 amino acids: CASSLGESEQYF. The DNA of the CDR3 is TGTGCCAGCAGCTTGGGGGAGAGCGAGCAGTACTTC.

The CDR3 region has the DNA TGCAGTGCTAGTATGACGGATTTTTACAATGAGCAGTTCTTC. Translated, it gives CSASMTDFYNEQFF. This sequence joins TRBV20-1 and TRBJ2-1; D unresolved. The CDR3 consists of 14 residues. Germline-derived CDR1 and CDR2 are DFQATT and SNEGSKA (reference sequence). The V gene lost 3 bases and the J gene lost 4 bases, with 13 bases spanning the gap.

The chain employs TRBV24-1 and TRBJ2-2, with D unresolved. The CDR3 extends over 13 amino acids. CDR1 and CDR2 from the germline V gene are KGHDR and SFDVKD. The V and J ends lost 4 bases and 1 base respectively, with 3 bases between them. This chain's CDR3 is CATSDQNTGELFF. CDR3 DNA: TGTGCCACCAGTGACCAGAACACCGGGGAGCTGTTTTTT.

The CDR3 DNA reads as TGTGCCAGTAGTAACGCAGGGGGGAACTCTGGAAACACCATATATTTT. Residues: CASSNAGGNSGNTIYF. The chain links TRBV19 to TRBJ1-3; 7 bases match TRBD1. J was trimmed by 0 bases and V by 4 bases; bases with no gene match: 6. This CDR3 has 16 residues. Germline CDR1 and CDR2: LNHDA and SQIVND (reference sequence).

The gene calls are TRBV5-1 and TRBJ2-1, with 12 bases identical to TRBD2. V dropped 7 bases and J dropped 4; count of bases not matched to a gene: 9. In germline, CDR1 is SGHRS, CDR2 YFSETQ. This CDR3 region has 16 residues. The DNA for the CDR3 is TGCGCCAGCCGAGAAGTAGGACTAGCGGGGTACAATGAGCAGTTCTTC. It yields the protein CASREVGLAGYNEQFF.

Written as DNA, the CDR3 is TGTGCCAGCAGCAGGGAGGGGGCGGCGAACACTGAAGCTTTCTTT. This encodes CASSREGAANTEAFF. The chain combines TRBV5-4 with TRBJ1-1; 7 bases map to TRBD1. The CDR3 totals 15 residues. After removal of 4 bases from V and 1 base from J, the junction contained 7 bases not matched to a gene. Germline V lookup: CDR1 SGHNT, CDR2 YYREEE (reference sequence).

This CDR3 is CAISERAGTVNEKLFF. The CDR3, as DNA: TGTGCCATCAGTGAGAGAGCCGGGACAGTTAATGAAAAACTGTTTTTT. J is TRBJ1-4 and V is TRBV10-3, with 7 nucleotides matching TRBD1. Losses at the gene ends were 2 bases for V and 4 bases for J; bases not matched to a gene: 7. This CDR3 has 16 residues. Germline V gene sequence: CDR1 ENHRY, CDR2 SYGVKD.

V gene TRBV15 combines with J gene TRBJ2-7; no clear D gene. There are 14 residues in the CDR3. V was pared by 4 bases and J by 5 bases, with 15 bases between. CDR1 and CDR2 from the germline V gene are LNHNV and YYDKDF (reference sequence). The CDR3 sequence is CATSTQTQSDEQYF. CDR3 nucleotide sequence: TGTGCCACCAGCACGCAGACCCAGAGTGACGAGCAGTACTTC.

The chain combines TRBV19 with TRBJ2-7; D gene unclear. The V end was cut by 8 bases, the J end by 1 base, with 15 bases between. CDR1 is LNHDA, CDR2 SQIVND, per germline (reference sequence). This CDR3 comprises 14 residues. CDR3 in DNA: TGTGCCAGTTCGGTGGTCGTTTATTCCTACGAGCAGTACTTC. Translated: CASSVVVYSYEQYF.

The chain employs TRBV15 and TRBJ2-1; D is perhaps TRBD1 (5 bases). CDR1 is LNHNV, CDR2 YYDKDF, per germline (reference sequence). V lost 2 bases to trimming and J lost 5 bases, with 13 bases between them. The CDR3 has 15 amino acids. CDR3: CATSRRGQGNNEQFF. The CDR3 region has the DNA TGTGCCACCAGCAGAAGGGGCCAGGGAAACAATGAGCAGTTCTTC.

This clone was detected once. The chain couples TRBV4-1 to TRBJ1-3; D is unresolved. From germline, CDR1 is MGHRA and CDR2 YSYEKL. V shed 1 base and J shed 2 bases, with 12 bases lying between them. The CDR3 is 16 residues long. The chain's CDR3 is CASSQVEQGPGNTIYF. CDR3 nucleotides: TGCGCCAGCAGCCAAGTCGAACAAGGACCTGGAAACACCATATATTTT.

In this sample, this clone turned up once. CDR3: CASGVGQETQYF. CDR3 DNA: TGTGCCAGCGGGGTAGGGCAAGAGACCCAGTACTTC. The chain recombines TRBV6-5 with TRBJ2-5, with D hard to call. This CDR3 spans 12 amino acids. V was trimmed by 8 bases and J by 2 bases, leaving 9 bases between them. The germline V gene has CDR1 MNHEY and CDR2 SVGAGI.

A remark on this clone: A much larger clone is a single base away; this may be a read error. V and J are TRBV9 and TRBJ2-2; D call uncertain. V lost 2 bases, J lost 7 bases, and 3 bases lay in between. In germline, CDR1 is SGDLS, CDR2 YYNGEE. The CDR3 covers 11 residues. The CDR3 sequence: CASSVNGELFF. CDR3 coding DNA: TGTGCCAGCAGCGTCAACGGGGAGCTGTTTTTT.

This rearrangement joins TRBV2 to TRBJ1-6; D not resolved. Germline V gene data show CDR1 as SNHLY and CDR2 as FYNNEI. CDR3 length: 14 amino acids. With 7 bases removed from V and 0 bases from J, the gap between germline ends came to 7 bases. This CDR3 is CASKGSSYNSPLHF. The CDR3 DNA reads as TGTGCCAGCAAGGGCAGCTCCTATAATTCACCCCTCCACTTT.

Only one count was recorded for this clone. The CDR3 protein is CASSEGPGRGNQPQHF. The CDR3 nucleotides are TGCGCCAGCAGCGAAGGACCAGGCCGAGGCAATCAGCCCCAGCATTTT. This chain connects TRBV10-1 to TRBJ1-5; no definite D call. The ends were cut back, 6 bases at V and 2 bases at J, with 17 bases in the middle. Germline lookup yields CDR1 WNHNN and CDR2 SYGVQD (reference sequence). The CDR3 extends over 16 amino acids.

About this clone: Additional DNA sequences in this sample encode the identical CDR3. V usage is TRBV10-3 and J usage is TRBJ2-7; D gene ambiguous. Trimming took 3 bases from V and 4 from J, leaving 7 bases between them. CDR3 size: 12 residues. The germline V gene has CDR1 ENHRY and CDR2 SYGVKD. The CDR3 nucleotides are TGTGCCATCAGTGAAAAGTCTTACGAGCAGTACTTC. Translation: CAISEKSYEQYF.

This clone was seen a single time. The chain recombines TRBV6-2 or TRBV6-3 with TRBJ2-4; TRBD2 matches 14 bases. CDR1 MNHEY and CDR2 SVGEGT come from the germline V gene. V dropped 5 bases and J dropped 5; count of bases not matched to a gene: 2. This CDR3 is built from 15 residues. For the CDR3, the DNA is TGTGCCAGCAGTCGACTAGCGGGGGGGGAAAACATTCAGTACTTC. This sequence encodes CASSRLAGGENIQYF.